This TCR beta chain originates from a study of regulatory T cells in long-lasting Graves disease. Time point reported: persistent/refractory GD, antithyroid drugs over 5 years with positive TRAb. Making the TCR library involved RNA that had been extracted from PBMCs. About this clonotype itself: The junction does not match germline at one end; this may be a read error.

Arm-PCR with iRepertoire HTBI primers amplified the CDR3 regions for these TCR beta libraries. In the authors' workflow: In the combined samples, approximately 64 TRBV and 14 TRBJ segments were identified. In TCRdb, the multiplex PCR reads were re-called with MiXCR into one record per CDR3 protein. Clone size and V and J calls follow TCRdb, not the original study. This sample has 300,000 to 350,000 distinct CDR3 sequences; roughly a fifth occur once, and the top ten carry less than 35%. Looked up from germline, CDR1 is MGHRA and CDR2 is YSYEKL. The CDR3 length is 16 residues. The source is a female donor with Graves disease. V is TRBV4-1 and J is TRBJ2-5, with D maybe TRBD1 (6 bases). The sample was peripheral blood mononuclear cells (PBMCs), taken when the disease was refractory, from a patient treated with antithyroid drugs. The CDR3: CASSQGPGQNKKTQYF. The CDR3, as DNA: TGCGCTAGCAGCCAAGGCCCGGGACAAAACAAGAAGACCCAGTACTTC.